This T cell receptor (beta chain) was identified in a study of memory CD4+ T cells and cytomegalovirus serostatus (dated by TCRdb to about 2019). For the wider study: The cohort included about 33 healthy adults from Belgium, of whom 9 were CMV seropositive and about 24 were CMV seronegative. CD4+ memory TCRbeta repertoires of a Belgian cohort with known cytomegalovirus serostatus were sequenced in order to replicate a published TCR-based CMV serostatus classifier. Broader findings and caveats from the paper: Results were interpreted as suggesting that the CMV-associated TCR signature is largely present in the CD4+ memory repertoire. For predicting CMV serostatus, the median bootstrapped AUC was approximately 0.95 using the original framework and around 0.9 using a US-trained random forest. On the Belgian cohort, the classifier based on the original framework reached a median bootstrapped AUC of roughly 0.94, with a 95% CI of 0.76-1.00. Only CD4+CD45RO+ memory cells were sequenced, in contrast to the original study, in which naive and memory CD4+ and CD8+ populations were covered. Of more than 150 previously reported CMV-associated TCRbeta sequences, some 67 appeared in the CD4+ memory repertoires, each in one to five individuals.

Single viable CD3+CD4+CD8-CD45RO+ cells were sorted as memory CD4+ T cells on a FACSAria II. CMV serostatus was determined using a Roche Elecsys assay that detects serum IgG against CMV pp150, pp28, p38 and p52. After thawing, total CD4+ T cells were enriched by positive selection with CD4 magnetic microbeads. The samples came from a different study that was designed specifically to examine the CD4+ T cell memory repertoire. Peripheral blood mononuclear cells were isolated and cryopreserved following standard operating procedures; serum was stored at -80 °C. The staining used CD3-PerCP (BW264/56), CD4-APC (RPA-T4), CD45RO-PE (UCHT1) and CD8-Pacific Orange (3B5) antibodies, and Sytox blue was used to exclude non-viable cells. This clone is a singleton in its sample. The target of this receptor is not known. Base qualities are not recorded, but no much larger clone differs from it by a single base.

Genomic DNA was extracted from sorted cells with the Quick-DNA Microprep Kit. Amplification of TCRbeta DNA was done with the immunoSEQ hsTCRbeta kit, following the protocol from the manufacturer. An Illumina MiSeq instrument was used to sequence the TCRbeta libraries. In the source study's methods: After out-of-frame sequences were removed, around 2,200,000 distinct TCRbeta sequences remained, averaging around 66,000 per individual. Each individual was scored by the count of over 150 previously reported CMV-associated TCRbeta sequences and the total productive distinct TCRbeta count. A beta-binomial model was reimplemented in Python, and random forests from scikit-learn, run with default parameters, were trained on data from the US cohort. Classifier performance on the Belgian cohort was reported as the median AUC with percentile confidence intervals calculated over 10,000 bootstrap iterations. Not all clones reach the TCRdb copy of this immuneACCESS table, which keeps in-frame sequences only. Checked studies attribute under half of the gap to unresolved V genes and leave the rest unexplained. Clone size and V and J calls were adopted from that table, with D and trimming inferred from the DNA. The sample table shows about 59,000 clones, and around 80% are seen once. Jointly, the top ten make up more than 1% of the sample.

This receptor was identified in an adult in good health and CMV-seronegative. Sequencing was carried out using memory CD4+ T cells from blood.

The CDR3 region: CATLRDSGTEAFF. The DNA reads TGTGCCACTCTCCGGGACAGTGGGACTGAAGCTTTCTTT. The chain uses TRBV28 and TRBJ1-1; TRBD1 lines up with 7 middle nucleotides. Measured from the cysteine to the phenylalanine, the CDR3 is 13 residues long. This entry keeps only the CDR3 DNA: 39 bases, framed from base 1. Clipping removes 10 bases from V and 5 bases from J, with 10 as the unmatched junction base count. Via the germline V gene, CDR1 is MDHEN and CDR2 SYDVKM.